This entry concerns a single T cell receptor (beta chain). Its matching antigen is unknown. V shed 2 bases, J shed 6 bases, and the junction held 12 bases outside the gene matches. Germline V gives CDR1 SGHTA, CDR2 FQGTGA. The CDR3 has 17 amino acids. Using immunoSEQ multiplex PCR, the repertoire was profiled, and TCRdb retains in-frame clones only, with some absent. In the table there are 30,000 to 45,000 clones, over 75% of which are singletons. The record originates from a study of T cells in localized non-small cell lung cancer. Overall study results and limits: Prolonged overall survival went with higher T cell density in the blood. Heterogeneity is still possible, as just one tumor region was sequenced. A median approximately 57 of the top 100 tumor clones appeared in adjacent lung. Uninvolved adjacent lung had the highest recorded T cell clonality, with tumor below it.

This specimen was peripheral blood, taken before any cancer treatment. The genes are TRBV7-3 and TRBJ2-3; 9 bases agree with TRBD2. This clonotype was sampled from a woman between 35 and 75 years old with stage I lung adenocarcinoma. The CDR3 nucleotides are TGTGCCAGCAGCTTACTCGTAGCGGGGGTTCATAGGGATACGCAGTATTTT. This translates into CASSLLVAGVHRDTQYF.